This is a list of T cell receptor beta chains from one sample in a study of T cells in Graves' hyperthyroidism and ophthalmopathy. One entry per CDR3 protein results from TCRdb running MiXCR on the multiplex PCR reads. The sample shows fewer than 350,000 distinct CDR3 sequences, 15% to 20% of them seen only once. Specimen: blood. These receptors were collected from a woman aged 45-65 years with Graves' hyperthyroidism. CDR3s leave out the opening cysteine and the closing phenylalanine or tryptophan. Fields, in order: V gene, J gene, CDR3 protein.

V gene: TRBV7-6
J gene: TRBJ2-5
CDR3 protein: ASTLGTSRETQY

V gene: TRBV29-1
J gene: TRBJ1-2
CDR3 protein: SVEVGGYGYT

V gene: TRBV2
J gene: TRBJ1-1
CDR3 protein: ASRLGQGENTEAF

V gene: TRBV9
J gene: TRBJ2-1
CDR3 protein: ASSQGLAGVVSYNEQF

V gene: TRBV2
J gene: TRBJ2-1
CDR3 protein: ASREFPRDDEQF

V gene: TRBV2
J gene: TRBJ1-4
CDR3 protein: ASSRGQGDEKLF

V gene: TRBV14
J gene: TRBJ2-3
CDR3 protein: ASSLLAGASSTDTQY

V gene: TRBV19
J gene: TRBJ2-6
CDR3 protein: ASTESSGANVLT

V gene: TRBV7-9
J gene: TRBJ2-5
CDR3 protein: ASSPAFSSGQETQY

V gene: TRBV5-1
J gene: TRBJ1-2
CDR3 protein: ASSLEPKANYGYT

V gene: TRBV27
J gene: TRBJ1-2
CDR3 protein: ASSLLGQGDGYT

V gene: TRBV28
J gene: TRBJ2-7
CDR3 protein: ASIQGGQGEYEQY

V gene: TRBV11-2
J gene: TRBJ1-1
CDR3 protein: ASSLRGTGTEAF

V gene: TRBV12-3/TRBV12-4
J gene: TRBJ2-3
CDR3 protein: ASGLTSGGQDTQY

V gene: TRBV5-4
J gene: TRBJ1-4
CDR3 protein: ASSLFLGQRLF

V gene: TRBV20-1
J gene: TRBJ2-7
CDR3 protein: SASATGISYEQY

V gene: TRBV19
J gene: TRBJ1-6
CDR3 protein: ATSREYNSPLH

V gene: TRBV6-1
J gene: TRBJ2-5
CDR3 protein: ASTNEGGETQY

V gene: TRBV5-1
J gene: TRBJ2-3
CDR3 protein: ASSMAGGRASDTQY

V gene: TRBV2
J gene: TRBJ2-1
CDR3 protein: ASSVSGSNEQF

V gene: TRBV6-2/TRBV6-3
J gene: TRBJ2-1
CDR3 protein: ASSYSAGAPIEQF

V gene: TRBV2
J gene: TRBJ2-2
CDR3 protein: ASSEALVTGELF

V gene: TRBV6-6
J gene: TRBJ1-2
CDR3 protein: ASSYSGRGDYGYT

V gene: TRBV12-3/TRBV12-4
J gene: TRBJ1-4
CDR3 protein: ASSLGVGDNEKLF

V gene: TRBV11-2
J gene: TRBJ2-7
CDR3 protein: ASSPTGIVQY

V gene: TRBV6-2/TRBV6-3
J gene: TRBJ1-1
CDR3 protein: ASSRNWGTEAF

V gene: TRBV20-1
J gene: TRBJ2-5
CDR3 protein: SAIEGAHETQY

V gene: TRBV2
J gene: TRBJ1-2
CDR3 protein: ASIAQGRLVGYT

V gene: TRBV6-1
J gene: TRBJ2-4
CDR3 protein: ASSDSWEAKNIQY

V gene: TRBV24-1
J gene: TRBJ1-2
CDR3 protein: ATSDHDRGGYT

V gene: TRBV6-1
J gene: TRBJ2-3
CDR3 protein: ASSEAPSGSPDTQY

V gene: TRBV18
J gene: TRBJ2-2
CDR3 protein: ASSPEHGLF

V gene: TRBV29-1
J gene: TRBJ1-1
CDR3 protein: SVTLYGMNTEAF

V gene: TRBV20-1
J gene: TRBJ2-7
CDR3 protein: SARAGPSPYEQY

V gene: TRBV28
J gene: TRBJ1-2
CDR3 protein: ASTADRADYT

V gene: TRBV20-1
J gene: TRBJ2-3
CDR3 protein: SARDTQGGRDTQY

V gene: TRBV13
J gene: TRBJ2-1
CDR3 protein: ASSTIGQGQNEQF

V gene: TRBV11-2
J gene: TRBJ2-5
CDR3 protein: ASSLDGRATLQETQY

V gene: TRBV7-8
J gene: TRBJ1-1
CDR3 protein: ASSLGGTLVDTEAF

V gene: TRBV20-1
J gene: TRBJ1-1
CDR3 protein: SARDRSVGLTEAF

V gene: TRBV7-2
J gene: TRBJ2-2
CDR3 protein: ASSIQGAVTGELF

V gene: TRBV18
J gene: TRBJ2-3
CDR3 protein: ASSPHPSTDTQY

V gene: TRBV3-1
J gene: TRBJ1-4
CDR3 protein: ASSQQGTNEKLF

V gene: TRBV11-2
J gene: TRBJ2-1
CDR3 protein: ASSSLAGGEEQF

V gene: TRBV27
J gene: TRBJ2-1
CDR3 protein: ASSLDRGYNEQF

V gene: TRBV11-2
J gene: TRBJ2-3
CDR3 protein: ASSSAGTSGESTDTQY

V gene: TRBV2
J gene: TRBJ1-4
CDR3 protein: ASSGARRNEKLF

V gene: TRBV20-1
J gene: TRBJ2-5
CDR3 protein: SARDLGKAWQTQY

V gene: TRBV10-3
J gene: TRBJ1-1
CDR3 protein: AISDMETTEAF

V gene: TRBV2
J gene: TRBJ1-5
CDR3 protein: ASSDAVDQPQH

V gene: TRBV11-2
J gene: TRBJ2-4
CDR3 protein: ASSLTRDRNIQY

V gene: TRBV20-1
J gene: TRBJ1-1
CDR3 protein: SAAKEGGNTEAF

V gene: TRBV12-3/TRBV12-4
J gene: TRBJ2-2
CDR3 protein: ASSFNRNTGELF

V gene: TRBV4-2
J gene: TRBJ1-5
CDR3 protein: ASSLRQGSGNQPQH

V gene: TRBV20-1
J gene: TRBJ2-5
CDR3 protein: SAIEIYSQETQY